Following are 19 T cell receptor beta chains from one sample sequenced in a study of cytomegalovirus exposure and HLA in healthy donors. Clones were read by immunoSEQ multiplex PCR, and TCRdb kept only the in-frame ones, dropping some. The data hold some 190,000 clones, with approximately 89% observed a single time. The sample consisted of PBMCs. Receptors originate from a man aged 25-40 years in good health and CMV-seropositive.

The chain links TRBV19 to TRBJ2-3; 8 bases agree with TRBD1. Germline CDR1 reads LNHDA; CDR2 reads SQIVND (reference sequence). Trimming at V came to 2 bases and at J to 3 bases, leaving 7 bases not matched to a gene. CDR3 length: 16 residues. The chain's CDR3 is CASSIPGQGRTDTQYF. Written as DNA, the CDR3 is TGTGCCAGTAGTATACCTGGACAGGGCCGAACAGATACGCAGTATTTT.

The rearrangement links TRBV2 to TRBJ1-1; weak D call: TRBD1 (5 bases). CDR1 and CDR2 from the germline V gene are SNHLY and FYNNEI. The CDR3 loop spans 13 amino acids. V dropped 8 bases and J dropped 3 bases, with 13 bases sitting between them. CDR3 residues: CASSPIGDTEAFF. CDR3 nucleotides: TGTGCCAGCTCCCCCATAGGGGACACTGAAGCTTTCTTT.

The chain employs TRBV6-6 and TRBJ1-5; tentatively, D is TRBD1 (5 bases). The V and J ends lost 2 bases and 0 bases respectively, with 11 bases between them. The CDR3 contains 16 residues. Germline CDR1 and CDR2: MNHNY and SVGAGI (reference sequence). The CDR3 DNA is TGTGCCAGCAGTTACGGGACGGATTATAGCAATCAGCCCCAGCATTTT. Translation gives CASSYGTDYSNQPQHF.

The chain employs TRBV6-5 and TRBJ2-7; 7 nucleotides match TRBD1. The CDR3 spans 15 residues. Looked up from germline, CDR1 is MNHEY and CDR2 is SVGAGI. Germline trimming cut 6 bases from V and 7 bases from J; bases unmatched to any gene: 15. The CDR3 here is CASRLWNRGVWEQYF. CDR3 nucleotides: TGTGCCAGCAGACTCTGGAACAGGGGAGTTTGGGAGCAGTACTTC.

In the case of this clone: At one of its ends the junction is not consistent with the germline gene, which may arise from a read error. The V gene is TRBV7-7, the J gene TRBJ2-5; D gene uncertain. Per the germline V gene, CDR1 is SSHAT and CDR2 is FNYEAQ (reference sequence). This CDR3 has 12 amino acids. In DNA form, the CDR3 reads TGTGCTAGCAGCCGCACGGGTGAGACCCAGTACTTC. This encodes CASSRTGETQYF.

V usage is TRBV6-5 and J usage is TRBJ1-4; D not certain. There are 11 residues in the CDR3. The germline gives CDR1 MNHEY, CDR2 SVGAGI. Trimming removed 7 bases from V and 4 bases from J, with 4 bases in between. The CDR3 loop is CASTDNEKLFF. The CDR3 coding sequence is TGTGCCAGCACCGATAATGAAAAACTGTTTTTT.

The CDR3, as DNA: TGTGCCAGCAGCGTAACTCCTAACGGGGAGCTGTTTTTT. This codes for CASSVTPNGELFF. The rearrangement links TRBV5-6 to TRBJ2-2; D gene uncertain. V was pared by 4 bases and J by 7 bases, with 11 bases between. Germline values: CDR1 SGHDT, CDR2 YYEEEE. The CDR3 has 13 residues.

The CDR3 here is CASSLGVQVLGQPQHF. The DNA for the CDR3 is TGTGCCAGTAGTTTGGGGGTACAGGTGCTTGGGCAGCCCCAGCATTTT. The chain is built from TRBV19 and TRBJ1-5; TRBD1 is a possible D gene (5 bases). V was pared by 5 bases and J by 7 bases, with 21 bases between. This CDR3 is built from 16 residues. Looked up from germline, CDR1 is LNHDA and CDR2 is SQIVND (reference sequence).

This clone has only one observation. The CDR3 sequence is CASSTTVMNTEAFF. The CDR3 DNA reads TGCGCCAGCAGCACGACAGTTATGAACACTGAAGCTTTCTTT. The chain links TRBV5-1 to TRBJ1-1, with D possibly TRBD1 on 5 matching bases. Per the germline V gene, CDR1 is SGHRS and CDR2 is YFSETQ. The CDR3 is 14 residues long. V lost 4 bases and J lost 0, with 10 bases in between.

This clone has only a few counts. V usage is TRBV15 and J usage is TRBJ2-7, with TRBD2 as a possible D gene (6 bases). This CDR3 is 16 amino acids long. Germline CDR1 is LNHNV and CDR2 is YYDKDF (reference sequence). V lost 0 bases to trimming and J lost 2 bases, with 14 bases between them. Written as DNA, the CDR3 is TGTGCCACCAGCAGAGACAAACTAGCCGCTACCTACGAGCAGTACTTC. Amino acids: CATSRDKLAATYEQYF.

This clone was seen just once. The chain joins TRBV7-2 to TRBJ2-7; D gene uncertain. Germline V gene sequence: CDR1 SGHTA, CDR2 FQGNSA. The V and J ends lost 5 bases and 5 bases respectively, with 16 bases between them. The CDR3 covers 14 residues. The CDR3 nucleotides read TGTGCCAGCAGCCCCCAGACACGCACCCACGAGCAGTACTTC. Its translation is CASSPQTRTHEQYF.

V is TRBV5-1 and J is TRBJ2-4, with D perhaps matching TRBD1 (7 bases). From germline, CDR1 is SGHRS and CDR2 YFSETQ. Trimming left V 0 bases short and J 8 bases short, with 15 bases between. The CDR3 covers 15 residues. The CDR3 here is CASSLEGAGGHIQYF. The CDR3 DNA reads as TGCGCCAGCAGCTTGGAGGGGGCCGGAGGGCACATTCAGTACTTC.

V gene TRBV5-1 combines with J gene TRBJ1-6; D is unresolved. Trimming removed 0 bases at V and 6 bases at J, with 7 bases between. There are 14 residues in the CDR3. The V gene's germline CDR1 is SGHRS and CDR2 YFSETQ. CDR3 sequence reads: CASSLGRPNSPLHF. In nucleotides, the CDR3 is TGCGCCAGCAGCTTGGGCAGACCTAATTCACCCCTCCACTTT.

This chain links TRBV11-2 with TRBJ2-7; the D is unclear. Germline V gives CDR1 SGHAT, CDR2 FQNNGV. The CDR3 is made up of 14 amino acids. V was shortened by 5 bases and J by 6 bases, with 17 bases between the two germline ends. This CDR3 is CASSLRPQGPEQYF. The CDR3 nucleotides are TGTGCCAGCAGCCTACGGCCTCAAGGACCCGAGCAGTACTTC. The full variable domain, with the rest looked up from reference TRBV11-2 and TRBJ2-7, is EAGVAQSPRYKIIEKRQSVAFWCNPISGHATLYWYQQILGQGPKLLIQFQNNGVVDDSQLPKDRFSAERLKGVDSTLKIQPAKLEDSAVYLCASSLRPQGPEQYFGPGTRLTVT.

The chain uses TRBV2 and TRBJ1-2, with 7 positions matching TRBD1. J gave up 4 bases and V 7 bases, and 12 bases lay outside the gene matches. This CDR3 contains 15 residues. CDR1 SNHLY and CDR2 FYNNEI come from the germline V gene. CDR3 in amino acids: CASNIDREIGYGYTF. The CDR3, as DNA: TGTGCCAGCAACATTGACAGGGAGATAGGCTATGGCTACACCTTC.

The chain joins TRBV27 to TRBJ1-1, with D unresolved. This CDR3 region has 13 residues. CDR1 MNHEY and CDR2 SMNVEV come from the germline V gene (reference sequence). Trimming pared 3 bases from V and 10 bases from J, leaving 15 bases between. CDR3 residues: CASSLGAGVGAFF. The CDR3 bases are TGTGCCAGCAGTTTGGGCGCTGGGGTGGGAGCTTTCTTT.

V is TRBV4-1 and J is TRBJ1-5; 11 positions agree with TRBD1. The CDR3 has 19 amino acids. V gave up 3 bases and J gave up 0 bases; unmatched junction bases: 10. The germline gives CDR1 MGHRA, CDR2 YSYEKL. DNA of the CDR3: TGCGCCAGCAGCCAGTCCCGGGACAGGGGGGCCTATAGCAATCAGCCCCAGCATTTT. Protein sequence: CASSQSRDRGAYSNQPQHF.

The chain uses TRBV27 and TRBJ2-1, with 11 bases that match TRBD2. This CDR3 has 19 amino acids. CDR1 and CDR2 (germline): MNHEY, SMNVEV (reference sequence). Trimming at V came to 4 bases and at J to 6 bases, leaving 17 bases not matched to a gene. CDR3 in DNA: TGTGCCAGCAGTTATAGGCTAGCGGGAGGAGTGGGGCTACGCAATGAGCAGTTCTTC. This translates into CASSYRLAGGVGLRNEQFF.

This clone was observed a single time. The rearrangement uses TRBV27 and TRBJ1-1; D remains ambiguous. Trimming removed 0 bases at V and 3 bases at J, with 8 bases between. Germline CDR1 MNHEY, CDR2 SMNVEV (reference sequence). CDR3 length: 14 residues. The CDR3 loop reads CASSLSGQYTEAFF. Written as DNA, the CDR3 is TGTGCCAGCAGTTTATCGGGCCAGTACACTGAAGCTTTCTTT.